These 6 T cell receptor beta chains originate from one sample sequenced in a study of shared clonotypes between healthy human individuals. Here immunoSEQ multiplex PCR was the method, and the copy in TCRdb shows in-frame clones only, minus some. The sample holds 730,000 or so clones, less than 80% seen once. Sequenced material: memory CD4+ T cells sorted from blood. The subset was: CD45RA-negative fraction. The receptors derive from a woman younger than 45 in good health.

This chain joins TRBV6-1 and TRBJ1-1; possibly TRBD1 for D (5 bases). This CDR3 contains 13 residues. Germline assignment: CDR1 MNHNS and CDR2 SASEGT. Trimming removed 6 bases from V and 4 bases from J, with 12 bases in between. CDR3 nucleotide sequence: TGTGCCAGCAGAAGCAGGGTCACCACTGAAGCTTTCTTT. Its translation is CASRSRVTTEAFF.

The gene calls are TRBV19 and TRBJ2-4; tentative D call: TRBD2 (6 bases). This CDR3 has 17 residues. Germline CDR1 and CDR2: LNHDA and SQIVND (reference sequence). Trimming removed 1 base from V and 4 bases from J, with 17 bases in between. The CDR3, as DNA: TGTGCCAGTAGTATAGGAGGTTATAAGGGGAGGAAAAACATTCAGTACTTC. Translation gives CASSIGGYKGRKNIQYF.

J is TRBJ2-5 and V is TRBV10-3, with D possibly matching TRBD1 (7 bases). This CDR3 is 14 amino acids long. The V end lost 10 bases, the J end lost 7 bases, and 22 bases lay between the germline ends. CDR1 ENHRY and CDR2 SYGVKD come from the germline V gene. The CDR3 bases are TGTGCCACAACTGAAGGGGGCAACGGGGGGACCCAGTACTTC. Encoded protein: CATTEGGNGGTQYF.

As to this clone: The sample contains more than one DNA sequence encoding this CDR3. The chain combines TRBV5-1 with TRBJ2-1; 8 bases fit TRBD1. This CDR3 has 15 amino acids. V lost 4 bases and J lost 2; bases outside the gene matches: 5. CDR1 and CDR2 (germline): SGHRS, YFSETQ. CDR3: CASSPDRVAYNEQFF. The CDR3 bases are TGCGCCAGCAGCCCGGACAGGGTAGCCTACAATGAGCAGTTCTTC. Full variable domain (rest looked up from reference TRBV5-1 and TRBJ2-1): KAGVTQTPRYLIKTRGQQVTLSCSPISGHRSVSWYQQTPGQGLQFLFEYFSETQRNKGNFPGRFSGRQFSNSRSEMNVSTLELGDSALYLCASSPDRVAYNEQFFGPGTRLTVL.

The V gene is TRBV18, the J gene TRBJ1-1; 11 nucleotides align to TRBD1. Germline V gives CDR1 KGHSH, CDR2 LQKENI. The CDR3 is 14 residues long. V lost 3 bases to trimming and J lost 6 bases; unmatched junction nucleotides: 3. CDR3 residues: CASSPDRGLAEAFF. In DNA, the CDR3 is TGTGCCAGCTCACCGGACAGGGGGCTGGCTGAAGCTTTCTTT.

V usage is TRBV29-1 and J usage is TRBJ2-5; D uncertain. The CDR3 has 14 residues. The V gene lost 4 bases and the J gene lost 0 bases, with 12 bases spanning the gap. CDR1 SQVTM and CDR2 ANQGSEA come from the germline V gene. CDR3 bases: TGCAGCGTTGTGGGCTACCCGTACCAAGAGACCCAGTACTTC. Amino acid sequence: CSVVGYPYQETQYF.